A single sample gave rise to the 10 T cell receptor beta chains below, sequenced in a study of OX40 agonist ivuxolimab in advanced cancers. Assay: immunoSEQ multiplex PCR; the TCRdb copy retains only in-frame clones and omits some. Counted here are 85,000 to 100,000 clones, about 87% occurring once; the ten biggest clones make up 0.79%. This material consisted of CD4+ or CD8+ T cells sorted from blood, taken in a trial of the OX40 agonist ivuxolimab. These receptors originate from an adult with an advanced solid tumor such as melanoma, head and neck, liver or kidney cancer.

In its sample, this clone was seen once. V and J are TRBV18 and TRBJ2-7; maybe TRBD1 (5 bases). Between the trimmed V and J ends, which lost 3 bases and 6 bases, there was a span of 9 bases. Germline CDR1 KGHSH, CDR2 LQKENI. The CDR3 totals 12 residues. CDR3 DNA sequence: TGTGCCAGCTCACCCAGACAGTTCGAGCAGTACTTC. Its protein product is CASSPRQFEQYF.

Details on this clone: Additional DNA sequences in this sample encode the identical CDR3. This chain joins TRBV5-1 and TRBJ1-1, with TRBD1 identical over 9 bases. J lost 1 base, V lost 2 bases, and 0 bases had no gene match. Looked up from germline, CDR1 is SGHRS and CDR2 is YFSETQ. The CDR3 covers 14 residues. The CDR3 DNA sequence: TGCGCCAGCAGCTTACAGGGGGCGAACACTGAAGCTTTCTTT. Its protein product is CASSLQGANTEAFF. The full variable domain, in which reference TRBV5-1 and TRBJ1-1 provide the parts outside the CDR3, is KAGVTQTPRYLIKTRGQQVTLSCSPISGHRSVSWYQQTPGQGLQFLFEYFSETQRNKGNFPGRFSGRQFSNSRSEMNVSTLELGDSALYLCASSLQGANTEAFFGQGTRLTVV.

Remarks on this clone: Mismatch with germline at one junction end may stem from a read error. The chain links TRBV7-7 to TRBJ2-5; D is ambiguous. CDR3 length equals 16 residues. Germline V gene lookup returns CDR1 SSHAT and CDR2 FNYEAQ (reference sequence). This CDR3 reads CASSPGVSGPGETQYF. CDR3 in DNA: TGTGCTAGCAGCCCCGGAGTGAGTGGCCCTGGGGAGACCCAGTACTTC.

This rearrangement joins TRBV30 to TRBJ2-4; 7 positions match TRBD1. There are 15 residues in the CDR3. Unmatched junction bases numbered 9, after V lost 4 bases and J lost 3 bases. CDR1 is GTSNPN, CDR2 SVGIG, per germline (reference sequence). CDR3 DNA: TGTGCCTGGAAGGCTTTGACAGGGTTCAAAAACATTCAGTACTTC. This translates into CAWKALTGFKNIQYF.

This chain links TRBV19 with TRBJ2-7; 7 nucleotides agree with TRBD1. Germline CDR1 LNHDA, CDR2 SQIVND (reference sequence). The CDR3 spans 15 residues. J gave up 0 bases and V 4 bases, and 6 bases lay outside the gene matches. For the CDR3, the DNA is TGTGCCAGTAGTAACCTTTGGACAGGCTCCTACGAGCAGTACTTC. The encoded protein is CASSNLWTGSYEQYF.

The V and J genes are TRBV5-4 and TRBJ1-3, with a weak D call TRBD1 (5 bases). The CDR3 sequence is 16 residues long. Germline V gene sequence: CDR1 SGHNT, CDR2 YYREEE (reference sequence). V was shortened by 0 bases and J by 4 bases, with 14 bases between the two germline ends. This CDR3 reads CASSLDRGGSGNTIYF. For the CDR3, the DNA is TGTGCCAGCAGCTTGGATCGGGGGGGAAGCGGAAACACCATATATTTT.

The J gene is TRBJ2-5, the V gene TRBV6-6; D gene ambiguous. Germline CDR1 MNHNY, CDR2 SVGAGI (reference sequence). V was cut by 6 bases and J by 4 bases, with 6 bases left in between. The CDR3 spans 11 residues. CDR3 nucleotides: TGTGCCAGCAGGGCCCGAGAGACCCAGTACTTC. It specifies CASRARETQYF.

The V call is TRBV29-1, the J call TRBJ2-5; D may be TRBD1 (6 bases). Deletions cut 7 bases from V and 5 bases from J, with 14 bases between. CDR3 length equals 12 residues. From germline, CDR1 is SQVTM and CDR2 ANQGSEA. The CDR3 protein is CSAQGMGETQYF. The CDR3 coding sequence is TGCAGCGCCCAGGGGATGGGGGAGACCCAGTACTTC.

The chain joins TRBV18 to TRBJ2-1, with 7 bases aligning to TRBD2. The V gene end was trimmed by 6 bases and the J gene end by 7 bases; junction bases not matched to a gene: 9. This CDR3 comprises 14 residues. Germline V gives CDR1 KGHSH, CDR2 LQKENI. CDR3 DNA: TGTGCCAGCTCCCCCGTTAATAGCGGGAATGAGCAGTTCTTC. This translates into CASSPVNSGNEQFF.

The chain recombines TRBV23-1 with TRBJ2-3, with 9 bases that match TRBD2. TRBV23-1 is an ORF for which the function is uncertain. V was clipped by 5 bases and J by 0 bases; unmatched bases: 15. CDR3 length: 19 amino acids. The chain's CDR3 is CASSDPGLADFGSTDTQYF. CDR3 nucleotides: TGCGCCAGCAGTGATCCGGGACTAGCTGATTTCGGCAGCACAGATACGCAGTATTTT.